Listed below are T cell receptor beta chains from one sample, sequenced in a study of blood T cell repertoires in COVID-19. Repertoires were generated with immunoSEQ multiplex PCR, while TCRdb's copy carries only in-frame clones and drops some. The sample yields about half a million clones, approximately 83% seen once. What was sequenced was peripheral blood. All receptors derive from a human donor in a cohort sampled during active COVID-19. The CDR3 runs from the conserved cysteine through the conserved F or W. Each record gives: clone size, V gene, D gene, J gene, CDR3 DNA, CDR3 protein. D genes are given only for firm matches. Only some rows state a clone size, as once, few, many or a class for expanded clones.

abundance: once; v_gene: TRBV6-2/TRBV6-3; d_gene: TRBD2; j_gene: TRBJ2-1; CDR3nt: TGTGCCAGCAGTTACAGCCCCGATCGGGGAGGGGACAATGAGCAGTTCTTC; CDR3aa: CASSYSPDRGGDNEQFF
abundance: -; v_gene: TRBV7-8; d_gene: -; j_gene: TRBJ2-7; CDR3nt: TGTGCCAGCAGCCCTCAGTACTTC; CDR3aa: CASSPQYF
abundance: -; v_gene: TRBV5-8; d_gene: -; j_gene: TRBJ1-1; CDR3nt: TGTGCCAGCAGCTCACGACTCCGCGGGGCCACTGAAGCTTTCTTT; CDR3aa: CASSSRLRGATEAFF
abundance: -; v_gene: TRBV5-1; d_gene: TRBD1; j_gene: TRBJ2-2; CDR3nt: TGCGCCAGCAGCCTTTCGACAGGGTCGAACACCGGGGAGCTGTTTTTT; CDR3aa: CASSLSTGSNTGELFF
abundance: -; v_gene: TRBV5-1; d_gene: TRBD2; j_gene: TRBJ2-1; CDR3nt: TGCGCCAGCAGCTTCCGGACTAGCTTCTCCTACAATGAGCAGTTCTTC; CDR3aa: CASSFRTSFSYNEQFF
abundance: few; v_gene: TRBV7-2; d_gene: -; j_gene: TRBJ2-7; CDR3nt: TGTGCCAGCAGCTTCGGGTTTAGCTCCTACGAGCAGTACTTC; CDR3aa: CASSFGFSSYEQYF
abundance: -; v_gene: TRBV19; d_gene: TRBD2; j_gene: TRBJ2-7; CDR3nt: TGTGCCAGTAGTCCTACTGCTAGCGGGAGCGGCGAGCAGTACTTC; CDR3aa: CASSPTASGSGEQYF
abundance: -; v_gene: TRBV11-2; d_gene: -; j_gene: TRBJ1-3; CDR3nt: TGTGCCAGCAGCCCTAGCCATCCGATAAACACCATATATTTT; CDR3aa: CASSPSHPINTIYF
abundance: -; v_gene: TRBV28; d_gene: TRBD1; j_gene: TRBJ2-1; CDR3nt: TGTGCCAGCAGTAGGGACAGGGGAACGAATGAGCAGTTCTTC; CDR3aa: CASSRDRGTNEQFF
abundance: -; v_gene: TRBV27; d_gene: -; j_gene: TRBJ2-7; CDR3nt: TGTGCCAGCAGTAAAAAGACAGACTCGTACTACGAGCAGTACTTC; CDR3aa: CASSKKTDSYYEQYF
abundance: -; v_gene: TRBV3-1/TRBV3-2; d_gene: -; j_gene: TRBJ2-1; CDR3nt: TGTGCCAGCAGCCAAGCAGTCGGGTCCTACAATGAGCAGTTCTTC; CDR3aa: CASSQAVGSYNEQFF
abundance: -; v_gene: TRBV7-9; d_gene: TRBD1; j_gene: TRBJ2-5; CDR3nt: TGTGCCAGCAGCTTAGGGGGACAGGAAGGACTACAGTACTTC; CDR3aa: CASSLGGQEGLQYF
abundance: -; v_gene: TRBV5-4; d_gene: -; j_gene: TRBJ2-6; CDR3nt: TGTGCCAGCAGCTTGGACAGTTACTCTGGGGCCAACGTCCTGACTTTC; CDR3aa: CASSLDSYSGANVLTF
abundance: -; v_gene: TRBV7-8; d_gene: TRBD1; j_gene: TRBJ2-3; CDR3nt: TGTGCCAGCAGCCCTCAGGGGGCGGTCCGCACAGATACGCAGTATTTT; CDR3aa: CASSPQGAVRTDTQYF
abundance: -; v_gene: TRBV6-6; d_gene: -; j_gene: TRBJ2-7; CDR3nt: TGTGCCAGCTCTAGGGGGGGGCCCTCCTACGAGCAGTACTTC; CDR3aa: CASSRGGPSYEQYF
abundance: -; v_gene: TRBV29-1; d_gene: TRBD1; j_gene: TRBJ2-3; CDR3nt: TGCAGTTCGGACAGGGGGACAGATACGCAGTATTTT; CDR3aa: CSSDRGTDTQYF
abundance: -; v_gene: TRBV28; d_gene: -; j_gene: TRBJ2-7; CDR3nt: TGTGCCAGCTCAGGGGGGAAGTCAGTTCCCGAGCAGTACTTC; CDR3aa: CASSGGKSVPEQYF
abundance: -; v_gene: TRBV6-5; d_gene: TRBD1; j_gene: TRBJ2-7; CDR3nt: TGTGCCAGTCTGACAGGGTCGTCCTACGAGCAGTACTTC; CDR3aa: CASLTGSSYEQYF
abundance: -; v_gene: TRBV28; d_gene: -; j_gene: TRBJ2-6; CDR3nt: TGTGCCAGCAGTTTATCCGTTTCCTGGACACGTCCCAAGGACGTCCTGACTTTC; CDR3aa: CASSLSVSWTRPKDVLTF
abundance: -; v_gene: TRBV19; d_gene: -; j_gene: TRBJ2-2; CDR3nt: TGTGCCAGTAGTATAAACAGGGATACCGGGGAGCTGTTTTTT; CDR3aa: CASSINRDTGELFF
abundance: -; v_gene: TRBV3-1/TRBV3-2; d_gene: -; j_gene: TRBJ2-3; CDR3nt: TGTGCCAGCAGCCAAGACGTAGATACGCAGTATTTT; CDR3aa: CASSQDVDTQYF
abundance: -; v_gene: TRBV24-1; d_gene: TRBD2; j_gene: TRBJ2-1; CDR3nt: TGTGCCACCAGTGATGGACTAGCGGGAGGCTATGAGCAGTTCTTC; CDR3aa: CATSDGLAGGYEQFF
abundance: once; v_gene: TRBV28; d_gene: -; j_gene: TRBJ2-7; CDR3nt: TGTGCCAGCAGTTTAGGGGGCCGCTACGAGCAGTACTTC; CDR3aa: CASSLGGRYEQYF
abundance: -; v_gene: TRBV28; d_gene: -; j_gene: TRBJ1-2; CDR3nt: TGTGCCAGCAGTTCGGTGGGCAGAACTAACTATGGCTACACCTTC; CDR3aa: CASSSVGRTNYGYTF
abundance: -; v_gene: TRBV4-3; d_gene: TRBD1; j_gene: TRBJ1-2; CDR3nt: TGCGCCAGCAGCCTGGACAGGGGCTTGGTGGACACCTTC; CDR3aa: CASSLDRGLVDTF
abundance: -; v_gene: TRBV5-1; d_gene: TRBD2; j_gene: TRBJ2-7; CDR3nt: TGCGCCAGCAGCCCTCGTGCGGGAGGTCCCTCCTACGAGCAGTACTTC; CDR3aa: CASSPRAGGPSYEQYF
abundance: few; v_gene: TRBV14; d_gene: TRBD1; j_gene: TRBJ1-1; CDR3nt: TGTGCCAGCAGCCTAATGACAGGGGGGTTGAACACTGAAGCTTTCTTT; CDR3aa: CASSLMTGGLNTEAFF
abundance: -; v_gene: TRBV12-5; d_gene: TRBD2; j_gene: TRBJ2-2; CDR3nt: TGTGCTAGCACCTCTAGCGGGGGGAACACCGGGGAGCTGTTTTTT; CDR3aa: CASTSSGGNTGELFF
abundance: -; v_gene: TRBV27; d_gene: TRBD2; j_gene: TRBJ2-7; CDR3nt: TGTGCCAGCAGTTTAGGGGCTAGCGGGAGGAACGAGCAGTACTTC; CDR3aa: CASSLGASGRNEQYF
abundance: -; v_gene: TRBV10-1; d_gene: -; j_gene: TRBJ1-1; CDR3nt: TGCGCCAGCAGTGAGTCTCGTTCGACAGCGCCTGAAGCTTTCTTT; CDR3aa: CASSESRSTAPEAFF
abundance: -; v_gene: TRBV9; d_gene: -; j_gene: TRBJ1-3; CDR3nt: TGTGCCAGCAGCCCGACCGGGACAAACTCTGGAAACACCATATATTTT; CDR3aa: CASSPTGTNSGNTIYF
abundance: -; v_gene: TRBV7-2; d_gene: TRBD1; j_gene: TRBJ1-4; CDR3nt: TGTGCCAGCAGCTTAATAAACTGGGGACAGCTTAATGAAAAACTGTTTTTT; CDR3aa: CASSLINWGQLNEKLFF
abundance: -; v_gene: TRBV11-2; d_gene: -; j_gene: TRBJ2-7; CDR3nt: TGTGCCAGCAGCTTAGATCTATCGGGATTTTCCTACGAGCAGTACTTC; CDR3aa: CASSLDLSGFSYEQYF
abundance: -; v_gene: TRBV7-3; d_gene: TRBD2; j_gene: TRBJ2-3; CDR3nt: TGTGCCAGCAGCACTCGACTAGCGGGAGATGGAACAGATACGCAGTATTTT; CDR3aa: CASSTRLAGDGTDTQYF
abundance: once; v_gene: TRBV4-2; d_gene: -; j_gene: TRBJ1-1; CDR3nt: TGTGCCAGCAGGCGGAAAGGGCAGGGCGACACTGAAGCTTTCTTT; CDR3aa: CASRRKGQGDTEAFF
abundance: -; v_gene: TRBV28; d_gene: -; j_gene: TRBJ2-1; CDR3nt: TGTGCCAGCAGTTTTCGTGGGTTAGGCGGGATCAATGAGCAGTTCTTC; CDR3aa: CASSFRGLGGINEQFF
abundance: -; v_gene: TRBV30; d_gene: TRBD1; j_gene: TRBJ1-5; CDR3nt: TGTGCCTGGAGAATGACAGGGAGCTATAGCAATCAGCCCCAGCATTTT; CDR3aa: CAWRMTGSYSNQPQHF
abundance: -; v_gene: TRBV7-3; d_gene: -; j_gene: TRBJ2-2; CDR3nt: TGTGCCAGCAGCCCCCTGGGGCACGGAGCGAACACCGGGGAGCTGTTTTTT; CDR3aa: CASSPLGHGANTGELFF
abundance: -; v_gene: TRBV5-1; d_gene: TRBD2; j_gene: TRBJ2-5; CDR3nt: TGCGCCAGCAGCTTGGGGGTAGCGGGAGGAGGAGAGACCCAGTACTTC; CDR3aa: CASSLGVAGGGETQYF
abundance: -; v_gene: TRBV7-3; d_gene: TRBD2; j_gene: TRBJ2-2; CDR3nt: TGTGCCAGCAGCTTTAGAGGGACTAGCGTCTCCGGGGAGCTGTTTTTT; CDR3aa: CASSFRGTSVSGELFF
abundance: -; v_gene: TRBV6-5; d_gene: -; j_gene: TRBJ1-4; CDR3nt: TGTGCCAGCAGTTACGGGGGACTAACGGAGGAAAAACTGTTTTTT; CDR3aa: CASSYGGLTEEKLFF
abundance: -; v_gene: TRBV5-1; d_gene: TRBD2; j_gene: TRBJ2-3; CDR3nt: TGCGCCAGCAGCTCGGGGGGGAGAACAGATACGCAGTATTTT; CDR3aa: CASSSGGRTDTQYF
abundance: -; v_gene: TRBV7-2; d_gene: -; j_gene: TRBJ2-1; CDR3nt: TGTGCCAGCAGCTTAGCACAGGGCAGATACAATGAGCAGTTCTTC; CDR3aa: CASSLAQGRYNEQFF
abundance: -; v_gene: TRBV4-2; d_gene: -; j_gene: TRBJ1-1; CDR3nt: TGTGCCAGCAGCCAAGAACAGTACACTGAAGCTTTCTTT; CDR3aa: CASSQEQYTEAFF
abundance: -; v_gene: TRBV3-1/TRBV3-2; d_gene: -; j_gene: TRBJ1-5; CDR3nt: TGTGCCAGCAGCCAGAGGGGGGGGGATCAGCCCCAGCATTTT; CDR3aa: CASSQRGGDQPQHF
abundance: -; v_gene: TRBV7-6; d_gene: TRBD1; j_gene: TRBJ1-1; CDR3nt: TGTGCCAGCAGCTTAGGACAGGGGATGTTTGGCACTGAAGCTTTCTTT; CDR3aa: CASSLGQGMFGTEAFF
abundance: -; v_gene: TRBV12-3/TRBV12-4; d_gene: TRBD1; j_gene: TRBJ2-7; CDR3nt: TGTGCCAGCAGCCGGGACAGAGCCTACGAGCAGTACTTC; CDR3aa: CASSRDRAYEQYF
abundance: few; v_gene: TRBV28; d_gene: -; j_gene: TRBJ1-6; CDR3nt: TGTGCCAGCAGTTTTGTTGGACCCAGGGGTTCACCCCTCCACTTT; CDR3aa: CASSFVGPRGSPLHF
abundance: -; v_gene: TRBV30; d_gene: -; j_gene: TRBJ1-2; CDR3nt: TGTGCCTGGAGTGTTATGACAGGCGCGGGTTTTAGCTACACCTTC; CDR3aa: CAWSVMTGAGFSYTF
abundance: -; v_gene: TRBV5-1; d_gene: TRBD2; j_gene: TRBJ2-2; CDR3nt: TGCGCCAGCAGCTTGGGATTAGCGGGATCGAACACCGGGGAGCTGTTTTTT; CDR3aa: CASSLGLAGSNTGELFF
abundance: -; v_gene: TRBV10-3; d_gene: TRBD2; j_gene: TRBJ2-1; CDR3nt: TGTGCCATCAGTGATTCCGGACTAGCGAAGGGCAATGAGCAGTTCTTC; CDR3aa: CAISDSGLAKGNEQFF
abundance: -; v_gene: TRBV7-2; d_gene: -; j_gene: TRBJ2-2; CDR3nt: TGTGCCAGCAGCTGGGTTCGGGGGGCCACCGGGGAGCTGTTTTTT; CDR3aa: CASSWVRGATGELFF
abundance: -; v_gene: TRBV3-1/TRBV3-2; d_gene: -; j_gene: TRBJ1-2; CDR3nt: TGTGCCAGCAGCCAACAATCTGGCTACACCTTC; CDR3aa: CASSQQSGYTF
abundance: -; v_gene: TRBV27; d_gene: -; j_gene: TRBJ2-7; CDR3nt: TGTGCCAGCAGTTTAATACGTGGAGGGCGGTACGAGCAGTACTTC; CDR3aa: CASSLIRGGRYEQYF
abundance: -; v_gene: TRBV5-5; d_gene: -; j_gene: TRBJ2-7; CDR3nt: TGTGCCAGCAGCTTGGGACGGGTCCTCTCCTACGAGCAGTACTTC; CDR3aa: CASSLGRVLSYEQYF
abundance: once; v_gene: TRBV6-2/TRBV6-3; d_gene: TRBD2; j_gene: TRBJ2-7; CDR3nt: TGTGCCAGCAGTCCAGCGGGAGTCGGCTACGAGCAGTACTTC; CDR3aa: CASSPAGVGYEQYF
abundance: -; v_gene: TRBV30; d_gene: -; j_gene: TRBJ1-6; CDR3nt: TGTGCCTGGAGGGACTTTGGGAATTCACCCCTCCACTTT; CDR3aa: CAWRDFGNSPLHF